This section outlines one T cell receptor (beta chain) sequence together with its context. Its specificity is unknown. The sample is drawn from a study of CD8+ T cells in alopecia areata. Study conclusions and caveats: More clonal than normal scalp was lesional scalp, particularly alopecia totalis/universalis. Patients shared TCRs less clearly than mice did, possibly owing to HLA.

Researchers took lesional scalp punch biopsies and peripheral blood from people who were alopecia areata patients. The sorting of PBMCs gave CD4+ and CD8+ T cells. RNA extraction and reverse transcription yielded cDNA as sequencing template. Using immunoSEQ multiplex PCR, the repertoire was profiled, and TCRdb retains in-frame clones only, with some absent. The sample carries about 110,000 clones, roughly 55% recorded once. The sequencing input was NKG2D-low CD8+ T cells sorted from blood. This clonotype was obtained from a human donor with alopecia areata.

Written as DNA, the CDR3 is TGCAGCGTAGAGGGCACAGATACGCAGTATTTT. Protein product: CSVEGTDTQYF. The rearrangement uses TRBV29-1 and TRBJ2-3; no clear D. Trimming removed 6 bases from V and 1 base from J, with 5 bases in between. CDR1 and CDR2 (germline): SQVTM, ANQGSEA. The CDR3 sequence is 11 residues long.